The TCR beta chain under discussion was sequenced for a study of CD4 and CD8 cells across lung adenocarcinoma regions. In TCRdb, the PCR reads were re-called with MiXCR into one record per CDR3 protein. The sample shows about 27,000 distinct CDR3 sequences, 50% to 55% of them seen only once. The CDR3 consists of 13 residues. Trimming stripped 0 bases from V and 8 bases from J, with 10 bases between. The germline V gene encodes CDR1 MNHEY and CDR2 SVGAGI. The patients had localized lung adenocarcinoma, a non-small cell subtype. The sequence came from a male donor with lung adenocarcinoma. The CD4 and CD8 labels of this study may be unreliable. The V and J genes are TRBV6-5 and TRBJ1-2, with D maybe TRBD1 (5 bases). Sequencing used CD8+ T cells from the center of a lung tumor. CDR3 protein: CASSYSGGDGYTF. For the CDR3, the DNA is TGTGCCAGCAGTTACTCGGGAGGGGACGGCTACACCTTC.